This TCR beta chain is from a study of T cell responses to AZD1222 COVID-19 vaccine. Study-level findings and limits: Two AZD1222 doses significantly raised spike-specific TCR breadth and depth over controls. Per reports, nearly half of all spike-specific TCRs target regions that are unmutated in variants. Without day 14 samples, only post-peak T cell repertoires were studied. White British ancestry dominated among donors, who included more females, and clonal diversity was possibly underestimated.

A note on this clone: The antigen is undetermined.

This table comes from immunoSEQ multiplex PCR, and its TCRdb copy is limited to in-frame clones, with some not included. The table lists approximately 82,000 clones, over 90% of them singletons. The ends were cut back, 5 bases at V and 0 bases at J, with 8 bases in the middle. CDR1 and CDR2 from the germline V gene are MNHEY and SVGEGT. This CDR3 contains 13 residues. The sequence came from an adult in good health. Sequences were derived from peripheral blood, sampled on day 0 of AZD1222 vaccination. V gene TRBV6-2 or TRBV6-3 combines with J gene TRBJ2-7; D is uncertain. CDR3 nucleotides: TGTGCCAGCAGTCGCCAGGCCTCCTACGAGCAGTACTTC. It specifies CASSRQASYEQYF.